One T cell receptor (beta chain) is described in this entry. The record originates from a study of patients and donors after allogeneic stem cell transplantation. V was clipped by 2 bases and J by 2 bases, with 10 bases between them. This CDR3 spans 13 amino acids. CDR1 is DFQATT, CDR2 SNEGSKA, per germline (reference sequence). TCRdb passed the RT-PCR reads through MiXCR, listing each CDR3 protein once. The data show 160,000 or so distinct CDR3 sequences, about a quarter seen once. The chain joins TRBV20-1 to TRBJ2-7; D remains ambiguous. What was sequenced was blood, either unsorted or a sorted T cell fraction (not recorded which). The sequence was collected from a human donor who was either an allogeneic HSCT recipient or a stem cell or donor lymphocyte infusion donor (not recorded which). It is not recorded whose cells these are; they may come from a transplant donor. CDR3: CSARHGSAYEQYF. The CDR3 region has the DNA TGCAGTGCTAGACACGGTTCTGCCTACGAGCAGTACTTC.